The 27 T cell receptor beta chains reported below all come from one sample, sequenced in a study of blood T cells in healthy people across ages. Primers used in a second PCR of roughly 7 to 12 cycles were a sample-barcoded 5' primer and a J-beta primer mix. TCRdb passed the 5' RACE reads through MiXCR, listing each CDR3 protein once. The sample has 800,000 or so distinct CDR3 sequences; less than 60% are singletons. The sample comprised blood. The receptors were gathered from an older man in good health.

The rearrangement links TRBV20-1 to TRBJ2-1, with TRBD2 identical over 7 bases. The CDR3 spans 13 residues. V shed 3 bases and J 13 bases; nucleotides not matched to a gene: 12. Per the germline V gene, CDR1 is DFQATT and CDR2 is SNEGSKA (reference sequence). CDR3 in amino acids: CSASGRRSETQFF. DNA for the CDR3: TGCAGTGCTAGCGGGAGGAGGAGCGAGACCCAGTTCTTC.

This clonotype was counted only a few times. Written as DNA, the CDR3 is TGCAGCGTTGAAGGGACTAGCGGGAGCACAGATACGCAGTATTTT. Encoded protein: CSVEGTSGSTDTQYF. V and J are TRBV29-1 and TRBJ2-3; 11 nucleotides agree with TRBD2. CDR3 length equals 15 residues. The V segment lost 1 base and the J segment 0 bases; nucleotides outside the gene matches: 0. Germline loops: CDR1 SQVTM, CDR2 ANQGSEA.

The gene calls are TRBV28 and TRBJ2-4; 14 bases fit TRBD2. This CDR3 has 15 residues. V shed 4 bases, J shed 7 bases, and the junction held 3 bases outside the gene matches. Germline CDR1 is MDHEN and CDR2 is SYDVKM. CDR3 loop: CASSSWTSGRNIQYF. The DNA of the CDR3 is TGTGCCAGCAGTTCCTGGACTAGCGGGAGGAACATTCAGTACTTC.

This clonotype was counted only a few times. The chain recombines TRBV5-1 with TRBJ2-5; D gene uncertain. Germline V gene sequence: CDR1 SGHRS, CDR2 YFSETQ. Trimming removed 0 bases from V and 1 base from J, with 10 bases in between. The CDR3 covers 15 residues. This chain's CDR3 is CASSLASASQETQYF. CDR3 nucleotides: TGCGCCAGCAGCTTGGCCTCGGCTAGCCAAGAGACCCAGTACTTC.

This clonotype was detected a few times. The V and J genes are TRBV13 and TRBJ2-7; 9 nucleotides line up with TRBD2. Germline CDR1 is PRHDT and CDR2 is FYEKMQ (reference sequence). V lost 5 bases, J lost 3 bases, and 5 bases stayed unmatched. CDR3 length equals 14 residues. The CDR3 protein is CASSRQAGGYEQYF. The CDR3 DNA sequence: TGTGCCAGCAGCCGCCAAGCGGGAGGCTACGAGCAGTACTTC.

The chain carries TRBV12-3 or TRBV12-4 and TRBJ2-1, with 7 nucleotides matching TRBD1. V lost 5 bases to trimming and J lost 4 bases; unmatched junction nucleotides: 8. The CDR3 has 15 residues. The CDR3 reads CASSLPLGQYNEQFF. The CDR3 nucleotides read TGTGCCAGCAGTCTTCCCCTGGGACAGTACAATGAGCAGTTCTTC.

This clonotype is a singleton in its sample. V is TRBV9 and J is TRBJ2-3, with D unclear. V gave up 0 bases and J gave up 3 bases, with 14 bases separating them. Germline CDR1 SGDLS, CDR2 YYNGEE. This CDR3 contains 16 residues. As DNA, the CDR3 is TGTGCCAGCAGCGTAGGATCGCAGGCGGAGACAGATACGCAGTATTTT. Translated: CASSVGSQAETDTQYF.

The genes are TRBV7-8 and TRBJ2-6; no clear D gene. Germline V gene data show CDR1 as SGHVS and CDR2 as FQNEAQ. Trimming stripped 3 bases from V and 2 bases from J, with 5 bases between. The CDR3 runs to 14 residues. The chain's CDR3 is CASSFQTGANVLTF. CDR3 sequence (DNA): TGTGCCAGCAGCTTCCAGACTGGGGCCAACGTCCTGACTTTC.

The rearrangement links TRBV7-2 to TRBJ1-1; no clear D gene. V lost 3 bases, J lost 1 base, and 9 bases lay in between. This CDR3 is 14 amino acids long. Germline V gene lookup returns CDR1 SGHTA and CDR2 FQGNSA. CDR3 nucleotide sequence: TGTGCCAGCAGCTTGATGGCAGGGAACACTGAAGCTTTCTTT. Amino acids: CASSLMAGNTEAFF.

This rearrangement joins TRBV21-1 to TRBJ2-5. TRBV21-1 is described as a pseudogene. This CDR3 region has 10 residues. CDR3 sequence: CASCKQLQYF. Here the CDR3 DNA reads TGTGCCAGCTGCAAACAATTGCAGTACTTC.

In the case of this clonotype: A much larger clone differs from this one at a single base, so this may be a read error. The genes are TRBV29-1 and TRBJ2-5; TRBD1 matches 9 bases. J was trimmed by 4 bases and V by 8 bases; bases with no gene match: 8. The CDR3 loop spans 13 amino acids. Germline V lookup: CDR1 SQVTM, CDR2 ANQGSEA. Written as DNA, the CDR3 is TGCAGCACAAGGACAGGGGCCGGAGAGACCCAGTACTTC. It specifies CSTRTGAGETQYF.

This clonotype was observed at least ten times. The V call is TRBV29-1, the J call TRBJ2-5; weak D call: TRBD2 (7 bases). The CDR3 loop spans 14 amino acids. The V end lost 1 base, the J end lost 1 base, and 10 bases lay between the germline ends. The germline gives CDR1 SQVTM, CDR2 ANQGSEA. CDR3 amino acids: CSVEVGGAQETQYF. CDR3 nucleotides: TGCAGCGTTGAAGTGGGGGGGGCCCAAGAGACCCAGTACTTC.

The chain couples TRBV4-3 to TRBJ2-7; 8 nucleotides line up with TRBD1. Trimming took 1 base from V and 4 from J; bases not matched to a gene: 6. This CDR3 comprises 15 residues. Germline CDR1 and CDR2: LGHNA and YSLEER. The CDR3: CASSQVGTGPYEQYF. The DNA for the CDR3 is TGCGCCAGCAGCCAAGTTGGGACAGGCCCTTACGAGCAGTACTTC.

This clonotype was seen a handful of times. The CDR3 region is CASSGTLSYNEQFF. CDR3 nucleotide sequence: TGTGCCAGCAGTGGCACCCTCTCCTACAATGAGCAGTTCTTC. The chain has TRBV2 and TRBJ2-1; D not resolved. Trimming pared 4 bases from V and 0 bases from J, leaving 7 bases between. The CDR3 runs 14 residues. Per the germline V gene, CDR1 is SNHLY and CDR2 is FYNNEI.

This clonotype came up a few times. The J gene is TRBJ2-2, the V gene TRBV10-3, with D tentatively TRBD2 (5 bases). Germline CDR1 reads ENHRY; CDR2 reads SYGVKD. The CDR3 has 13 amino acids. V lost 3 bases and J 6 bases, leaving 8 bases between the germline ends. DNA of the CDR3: TGTGCCATCAGTGAAGGTAGCGCCGGGGAGCTGTTTTTT. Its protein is CAISEGSAGELFF.

The CDR3, as DNA: TGTGCCACCAGTGGGACCAGCGGAGCGGTATCCTACAATGAGCAGTTCTTC. As protein: CATSGTSGAVSYNEQFF. The chain carries TRBV24-1 and TRBJ2-1, with a possible D match to TRBD2 (5 bases). This CDR3 region has 17 residues. In germline, CDR1 is KGHDR, CDR2 SFDVKD. With 5 bases removed from V and 1 base from J, the gap between germline ends came to 17 bases.

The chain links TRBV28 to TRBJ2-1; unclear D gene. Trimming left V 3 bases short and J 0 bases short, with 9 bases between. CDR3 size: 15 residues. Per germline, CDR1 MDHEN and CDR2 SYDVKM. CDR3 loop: CASSFSGDSYNEQFF. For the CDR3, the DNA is TGTGCCAGCAGTTTTTCTGGCGACTCCTACAATGAGCAGTTCTTC.

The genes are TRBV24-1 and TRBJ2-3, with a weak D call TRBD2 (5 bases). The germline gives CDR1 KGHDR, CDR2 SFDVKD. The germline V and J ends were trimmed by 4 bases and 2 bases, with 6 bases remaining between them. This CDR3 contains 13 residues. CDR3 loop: CATSDGNTDTQYF. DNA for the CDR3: TGTGCCACCAGTGACGGGAACACAGATACGCAGTATTTT.

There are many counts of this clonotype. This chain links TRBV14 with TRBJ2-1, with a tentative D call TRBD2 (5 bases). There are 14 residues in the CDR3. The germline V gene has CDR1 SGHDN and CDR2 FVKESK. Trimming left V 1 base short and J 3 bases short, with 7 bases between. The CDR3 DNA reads TGTGCCAGCAGCCAAGCCGGGATCTACAATGAGCAGTTCTTC. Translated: CASSQAGIYNEQFF.

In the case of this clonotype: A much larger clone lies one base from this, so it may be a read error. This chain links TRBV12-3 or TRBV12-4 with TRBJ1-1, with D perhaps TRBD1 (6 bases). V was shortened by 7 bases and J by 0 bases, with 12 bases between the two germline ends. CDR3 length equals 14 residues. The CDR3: CASTAQGVNTEAFF. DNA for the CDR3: TGTGCCAGCACCGCACAGGGCGTGAACACTGAAGCTTTCTTT.

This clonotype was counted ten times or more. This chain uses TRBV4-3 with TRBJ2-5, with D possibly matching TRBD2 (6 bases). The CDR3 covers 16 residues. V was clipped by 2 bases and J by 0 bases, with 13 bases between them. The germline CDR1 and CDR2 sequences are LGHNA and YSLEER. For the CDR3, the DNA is TGCGCCAGCAGCCAACTCTGGAGGGGAGACCAAGAGACCCAGTACTTC. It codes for CASSQLWRGDQETQYF.

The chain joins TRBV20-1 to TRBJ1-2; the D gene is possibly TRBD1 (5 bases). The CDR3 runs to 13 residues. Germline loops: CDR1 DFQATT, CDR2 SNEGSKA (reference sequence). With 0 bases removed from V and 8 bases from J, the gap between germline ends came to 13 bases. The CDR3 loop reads CSARDRRGGGYTF. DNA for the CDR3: TGCAGTGCTAGAGATCGGAGGGGTGGCGGCTACACCTTC.

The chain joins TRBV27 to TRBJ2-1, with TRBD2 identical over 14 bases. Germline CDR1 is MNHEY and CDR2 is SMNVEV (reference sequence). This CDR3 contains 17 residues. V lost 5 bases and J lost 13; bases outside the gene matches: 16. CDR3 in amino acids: CASSPWGTSGSTAVQFF. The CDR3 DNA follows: TGTGCCAGCAGTCCCTGGGGGACTAGCGGGAGTACGGCGGTACAGTTCTTC.

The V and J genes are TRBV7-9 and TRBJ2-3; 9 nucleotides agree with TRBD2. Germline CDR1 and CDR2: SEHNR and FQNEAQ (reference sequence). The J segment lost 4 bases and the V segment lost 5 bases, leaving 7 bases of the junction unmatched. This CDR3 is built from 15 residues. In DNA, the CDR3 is TGTGCCAGCAGCCGTCCGGGACTAGCCGCAGATACGCAGTATTTT. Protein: CASSRPGLAADTQYF.

In DNA form, the CDR3 reads TGTGCCAGCAGTTTCAGGGGACCAACCTCCTACGAGCAGTACTTC. It specifies CASSFRGPTSYEQYF. The genes are TRBV28 and TRBJ2-7, with D possibly TRBD1 on 6 matching bases. Germline lookup yields CDR1 MDHEN and CDR2 SYDVKM. The CDR3 extends over 15 amino acids. V lost 3 bases and J lost 0, with 12 bases in between.

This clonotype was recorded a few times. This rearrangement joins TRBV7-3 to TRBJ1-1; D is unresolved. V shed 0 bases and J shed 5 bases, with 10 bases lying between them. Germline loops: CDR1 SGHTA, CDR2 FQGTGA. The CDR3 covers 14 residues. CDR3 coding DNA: TGTGCCAGCAGCTTAACGCACAGAGGAACTGAAGCTTTCTTT. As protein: CASSLTHRGTEAFF.

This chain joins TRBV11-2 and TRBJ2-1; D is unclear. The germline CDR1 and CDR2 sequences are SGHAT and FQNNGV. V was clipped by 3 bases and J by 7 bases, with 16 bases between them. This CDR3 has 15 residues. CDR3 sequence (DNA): TGTGCCAGCAGCTTTAATGGAGCAACGGCAAATGAGCAGTTCTTC. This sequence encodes CASSFNGATANEQFF.